This T cell receptor (beta chain) appears in the sequencing data of a study of T-cell reconstitution after alpha-beta-depleted transplantation in children. Findings of the study overall: Certain patients had high TCRbeta diversity at day 60, and it came from recipient T cells and thymic progenitors that survived. At around two months after transplant, the alpha-beta T cells were reportedly derived from several hundred expanded clones that came from non-depleted graft cells. Among T cells one year after transplant, newly produced cells accounted for most counts and diversity.

The CDR3 is 12 amino acids. The V end was cut by 9 bases, the J end by 2 bases, with 10 bases between. Germline CDR1 reads MNHEY; CDR2 reads SVGAGI. Unique molecular identifiers featured in how the TCRbeta library was prepared. Using its own MiXCR run on the PCR reads, TCRdb lists one record per CDR3 protein. The sample carries 200,000 or so distinct CDR3 sequences, about 6% recorded once. This clonotype appeared a few times. Its antigen is currently unknown. Here the sequenced sample was PBMCs, taken before TCRalphabeta/CD19-depleted stem cell transplant. The genes are TRBV6-5 and TRBJ1-1; D remains unclear. This sequence was found in a girl in the first two years of life with combined immunodeficiency, due to receive a stem cell transplant. The CDR3 spells CASGEGNTEAFF. The DNA of the CDR3 is TGTGCCAGTGGAGAGGGAAACACTGAAGCTTTCTTT.